This entry concerns a single T cell receptor (beta chain). Its antigen is as yet unknown. The germline V gene has CDR1 SGHNT and CDR2 YYREEE (reference sequence). The CDR3 has 16 residues. The V gene end was trimmed by 0 bases and the J gene end by 5 bases; junction bases not matched to a gene: 6. This record belongs to a study of CD4 T cells in relation to SARS-CoV-2 and coronaviruses. CEF-cultured naive and memory CD4+ T cell DNA got survey-level sequencing. Sequenced by immunoSEQ multiplex PCR; TCRdb stores in-frame clones only, minus some. The data contain tens of thousands of clones, roughly 84% of them singletons.

The receptor was isolated from an adult with COVID-19. This chain uses TRBV5-4 with TRBJ2-1, with TRBD1 matching over 9 bases. The sequenced sample was naive CD4+ T cells from PBMCs, cultured in vitro. Regarding subset: naive CD4+ T cells isolated by negative enrichment. CDR3 protein: CASSLAGQGRNNEQFF. CDR3 DNA: TGTGCCAGCAGCTTGGCCGGACAGGGGCGTAACAATGAGCAGTTCTTC.